The 13 T cell receptor beta chains given below trace back to one sample, sequenced in a study of Graves' ophthalmopathy and Graves' hyperthyroidism. The sequenced template was RNA, covering the TCR beta CDR3 region. HTBI primers were used in a first-round RT-PCR, which preceded a second-round multiplex PCR. From the multiplex PCR reads, TCRdb called clonotypes with MiXCR, one entry per CDR3 protein. The top ten clones hold roughly 10% of a sample with approximately 1.2 million distinct CDR3 sequences, 35% to 40% of them seen once. Material: peripheral blood or thyroid tissue (not recorded which). Receptors originate from an adult man with Graves' hyperthyroidism.

This clonotype was seen repeatedly, ten times or more. The chain links TRBV19 to TRBJ2-7; maybe TRBD2 (6 bases). Trimming removed 5 bases at V and 2 bases at J, with 13 bases between. CDR3 length equals 14 residues. Germline loops: CDR1 LNHDA, CDR2 SQIVND (reference sequence). CDR3 in amino acids: CASSAGLSPYEQYF. The DNA of the CDR3 is TGTGCCAGTAGTGCTGGACTATCCCCCTACGAGCAGTACTTC.

This clonotype showed up many times. The genes are TRBV20-1 and TRBJ1-2; D gene unclear. Trimming left V 6 bases short and J 4 bases short, with 12 bases between. CDR1 DFQATT and CDR2 SNEGSKA come from the germline V gene (reference sequence). CDR3 size: 12 residues. The CDR3 DNA follows: TGCAGTGCCGACGGGTACCCCTATGGCTACACCTTC. This encodes CSADGYPYGYTF.

This clonotype was counted at least ten times. This chain joins TRBV5-1 and TRBJ1-6; 10 bases line up with TRBD1. Per the germline V gene, CDR1 is SGHRS and CDR2 is YFSETQ. This CDR3 contains 13 residues. The J segment lost 12 bases and the V segment lost 3 bases, leaving 3 bases of the junction unmatched. The CDR3 is CASSWGQGLPLHF. CDR3 nucleotide sequence: TGCGCCAGCAGCTGGGGACAGGGGCTACCCCTCCACTTT.

This clonotype was picked up many times. Here the CDR3 reads CASWGRSYGYTF. DNA of the CDR3: TGTGCCAGCTGGGGCAGGAGCTATGGCTACACCTTC. The chain recombines TRBV11-2 with TRBJ1-2; tentative D call: TRBD1 (5 bases). Trimming took 8 bases from V and 4 from J, leaving 11 bases between them. Germline V gene lookup returns CDR1 SGHAT and CDR2 FQNNGV. This CDR3 spans 12 amino acids.

The chain links TRBV7-3 to TRBJ1-1, with 10 bases identical to TRBD1. Trimming took 1 base from V and 7 from J; bases not matched to a gene: 3. The CDR3 has 14 residues. Germline lookup yields CDR1 SGHTA and CDR2 FQGTGA. This CDR3 reads CASSLNGQGGEAFF. The CDR3 DNA reads TGTGCCAGCAGCTTAAATGGACAGGGGGGTGAAGCTTTCTTT.

Many counts were recorded for this clonotype. V is TRBV29-1 and J is TRBJ1-5; D remains unclear. Looked up from germline, CDR1 is SQVTM and CDR2 is ANQGSEA. Trimming cost V 5 bases and J 5 bases, with 13 bases left between them. The CDR3 consists of 13 residues. CDR3 protein: CSVRQEGDQPQHF. The CDR3, as DNA: TGCAGCGTTCGTCAGGAGGGTGATCAGCCCCAGCATTTT.

Many counts were recorded for this clonotype. The V call is TRBV19, the J call TRBJ2-5, with TRBD1 identical over 7 bases. Germline values: CDR1 LNHDA, CDR2 SQIVND (reference sequence). V shed 10 bases and J 1 base; nucleotides not matched to a gene: 6. There are 13 residues in the CDR3. This CDR3 is CATTGDSQETQYF. CDR3 nucleotide sequence: TGTGCCACGACTGGGGACAGCCAAGAGACCCAGTACTTC.

This clonotype was detected ten times or more. V and J are TRBV5-1 and TRBJ1-2, with 7 positions matching TRBD1. The junction had 19 bases not matched to a gene; V was cut back by 6 bases and J by 8 bases. The CDR3 consists of 16 residues. Germline V gene sequence: CDR1 SGHRS, CDR2 YFSETQ. This CDR3 reads CASNSGQTSRGPGYTF. The CDR3 nucleotides read TGCGCCAGCAACTCGGGACAGACCTCCCGCGGGCCCGGCTACACCTTC.

The J gene is TRBJ1-4, the V gene TRBV4-1, with 10 bases aligning to TRBD1. Germline values: CDR1 MGHRA, CDR2 YSYEKL. Losses at the gene ends were 3 bases for V and 7 bases for J; bases not matched to a gene: 14. This CDR3 is built from 18 residues. The DNA for the CDR3 is TGCGCCAGCAGCCATCTACCCGGGACAGGGGTAGGTCGTGAAAAACTGTTTTTT. It is translated as CASSHLPGTGVGREKLFF.

A remark on this clonotype: The junction differs from germline at one of its ends, possibly a read error. The V and J genes are TRBV12-3 or TRBV12-4 and TRBJ1-2, with 7 nucleotides matching TRBD1. The CDR3 is 10 amino acids. CDR3 region: CASSLGTVAF. CDR3 nucleotide sequence: TGTGCCAGCAGCCTAGGGACAGTCGCCTTC.

The chain has TRBV7-9 and TRBJ1-1, with D unresolved. This CDR3 has 14 amino acids. Germline-derived CDR1 and CDR2 are SEHNR and FQNEAQ (reference sequence). V was shortened by 8 bases and J by 1 base, with 14 bases between the two germline ends. The CDR3 nucleotides read TGTGCCAGCCGCTGGGTGGACCCGAACACTGAAGCTTTCTTT. Its translation is CASRWVDPNTEAFF. Full variable domain (outside the CDR3, taken from reference TRBV7-9 and TRBJ1-1): DTGVSQNPRHKITKRGQNVTFRCDPISEHNRLYWYRQTLGQGPEFLTYFQNEAQLEKSRLLSDRFSAERPKGSFSTLEIQRTEQGDSAMYLCASRWVDPNTEAFFGQGTRLTVV.

The rearrangement joins TRBV7-9 to TRBJ1-3, with 7 bases aligning to TRBD1. Trimming removed 5 bases from V and 0 bases from J; junction bases left unmatched: 4. The CDR3 consists of 15 residues. Looked up from germline, CDR1 is SEHNR and CDR2 is FQNEAQ (reference sequence). CDR3 sequence: CASSLDRHSGNTIYF. The DNA of the CDR3 is TGTGCCAGCAGCCTGGACAGGCACTCTGGAAACACCATATATTTT.

There are many counts of this clonotype. The rearrangement joins TRBV24-1 to TRBJ2-7, with a possible D match to TRBD1 (6 bases). V lost 6 bases and J lost 5, with 10 bases in between. This CDR3 contains 12 residues. The germline V gene has CDR1 KGHDR and CDR2 SFDVKD. This CDR3 is CATSPRGDEQYF. DNA of the CDR3: TGTGCCACCAGTCCCAGGGGCGACGAGCAGTACTTC.